The present entry profiles one T cell receptor (beta chain) with its context. This clonotype was detected once. The specificity of this receptor is unknown. A much larger clone is a single base away; this may be a read error. In this CDR3 the conserved last residue, phenylalanine or tryptophan, is missing, so a read error is likely. Without any cell sorting, total RNA and DNA were extracted together from around 20-30 mg of bulk tissue using the AllPrep DNA/RNA mini kit. Between November 2015 and March 2016, roughly five patients in China with histopathologically diagnosed primary liver carcinoma had surgical resection. Patients had chronic HBV infection and were treatment-naive at sampling. Each tumor was sampled at five spatially separated regions: the superior, inferior, left-lateral and right-lateral poles and the tumor centre. Histology showed that every tumor sample contained more than 80% viable tumor cells. Fresh tumor and adjacent tissue pieces were bisected; one half was stored in RNAlater at -80°C, the other sent for histology.

The data originate from a study of tumor-infiltrating lymphocytes in primary liver carcinoma (dated by TCRdb to 2017 to 2019). About the investigation overall: The five patients, three men and two women aged 30 to 69 years, had hepatocellular carcinoma (four) or combined HCC and intrahepatic cholangiocarcinoma (one). Tumors of the five patients were stage T1-T3 N0M0 with maximum diameters of about 4.2 to 10 cm. Each sample produced roughly 3.5 to 7.13 million productive TCRbeta reads, and read depth showed no significant difference between tissue types. Across five regions of each liver tumor, along with adjacent normal tissue and blood, the study brought together TCRbeta repertoire sequencing, expression microarrays and whole-exome sequencing. A total of 35 specimens from 5 patients underwent TCRbeta repertoire sequencing, comprising 25 or so tumor regions, 5 adjacent noncancerous liver tissues and 5 peripheral blood samples. To link TCRbeta repertoire diversity with the local molecular phenotype, the approximately 23 tumor region samples were profiled using Agilent mRNA microarrays. Repertoires from technical replicates were highly reproducible, with mean shared-clone rates about 0.9 and correlation coefficients above 0.95.

V drops 3 bases and J drops 5 bases, leaving 11 bases in between. The CDR3 has 14 amino acids, counting both end residues. Solely the CDR3 DNA is kept, with 42 bases framed from the first base. The germline V gene encodes CDR1 SNHLY and CDR2 FYNNEI. Broader findings and caveats from the paper: Comparison of CD4+ and CD8+ T cell repertoires was precluded by the use of bulk unsorted samples. Only four or five patients were included in the study, and the authors note that the findings should be validated in a larger study. Just about 8-24% of top clones turned up in all five regions of a tumor, which suggests spatial heterogeneity among tumor-infiltrating T cells. Repertoire overlap was found to be higher between tumor regions (mean approximately 35%) than between tumor-adjacent (approximately 17%) or tumor-blood (about 15%) pairs, consistent with antigen-driven expansion. The top 250 clones made up a significantly larger repertoire fraction in tumors than in blood (p = 0.039). Only the TCR beta chain was sequenced, which likely underestimates true repertoire diversity because unpaired alpha chains were not captured.

A constant-region primer and ProtoScript II reverse transcriptase were used to reverse-transcribe TCRbeta-specific cDNA from approximately 450 ng total RNA. TCRbeta libraries were built with three nested multiplex PCR rounds, a slightly modified ARM-PCR procedure. The first two PCR rounds used multiplex TRBV1-TRBV30 forward primers with a Cbeta reverse primer, each for approximately 9 cycles. A final 25-cycle PCR with Deep VentR polymerase added sample barcodes and Illumina adapters. Before sequencing, amplicons of 200-500 bp were gel-purified using a QIAquick gel extraction kit. The TCRbeta amplicons were sequenced with 250-bp paired-end reads on an Illumina HiSeq 2500. Concerning the study's data processing: Quality trimming of reads was performed with Trimmomatic v0.33, and paired reads were merged with FLASH v1.2.11 so that full CDR3 sequences could be recovered. V, D and J germline segments were assigned to the rearranged TCRbeta sequences by MiGEC v1.2.1b. VDJtools v1.0.0 computed clonotype statistics and Shannon-Wiener diversity indices. To reduce sampling bias, subsequent analyses other than the diversity analysis used only the 250 most abundant clonotypes in each sample. The public reads were reanalyzed by TCRdb: fastp trimming at Q25, MiXCR alignment, in-frame beta chains only. Every distinct CDR3 protein forms one entry, paired with its most common genes and DNA. TCRdb, not the original authors, processed these V and J calls. The sample table records nearly 45,000 distinct CDR3 sequences; around 70% of these occur just once. About 18% of the sample comes from the top ten.

Sequenced sample: liver tumor tissue from sampling region 2. The cell subset or site label, as the study defines it: tumor region T2, inferior pole. This sequence uses TRBV2 and TRBJ1-5; matching of 6 bases hints at TRBD1 as the D gene. This TCR was sampled from a man aged 35-49 years with primary liver carcinoma and hepatitis B virus infection. The nucleotides are TGTGCCAGCAGTGACAGGGGAGGGTATCAGCCCCAGCATTCT. The resulting protein is CASSDRGGYQPQHS.